This TCR beta chain was found in a study of CD8+ T cells in alopecia areata. Study-wide results and limits: Among the 100 top clones, expanded CD8+ clones, like scalp clonality, were significantly decreased by tofacitinib. Alphabeta T cells residing in normal skin are also sequenced in scalp samples. It was lesional scalp, especially alopecia totalis/universalis, that showed higher clonality than normal scalp.

Extraction of RNA preceded its reverse transcription into cDNA, which served as the sequencing template. This table comes from immunoSEQ multiplex PCR, and its TCRdb copy is limited to in-frame clones, with some not included. The data contain about 200,000 clones, less than 75% of them singletons. As to treatment: oral pan-JAK inhibitor, 5-10 mg twice daily. Alopecia areata patients had lesional scalp punch biopsies and peripheral blood taken from them. From germline, CDR1 is KGHSH and CDR2 LQKENI. V was pared by 0 bases and J by 2 bases, with 8 bases between. This CDR3 spans 15 amino acids. In the case of this clone: Antigen: not known.

The receptor was isolated from a human donor with alopecia areata. V is TRBV18 and J is TRBJ2-1, with D uncertain. Sequencing used CD4+ T cells sorted from blood, obtained at week 4, from a patient treated with tofacitinib. The CDR3 coding sequence is TGTGCCAGCTCACCACCGGACCTAGCCTACAATGAGCAGTTCTTC. Its translation is CASSPPDLAYNEQFF.